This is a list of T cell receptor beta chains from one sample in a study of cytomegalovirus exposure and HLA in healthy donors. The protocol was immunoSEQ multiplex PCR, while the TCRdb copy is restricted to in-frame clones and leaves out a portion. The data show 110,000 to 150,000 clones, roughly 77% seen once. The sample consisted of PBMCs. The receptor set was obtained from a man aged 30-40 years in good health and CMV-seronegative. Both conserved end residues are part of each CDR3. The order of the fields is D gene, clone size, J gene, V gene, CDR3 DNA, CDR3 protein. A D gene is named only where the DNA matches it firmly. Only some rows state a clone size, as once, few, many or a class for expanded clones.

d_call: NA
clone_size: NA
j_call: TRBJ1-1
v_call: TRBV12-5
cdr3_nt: TGTGCTAGTGGCTTCCAGGGTGTGGCCACTGAAGCTTTCTTT
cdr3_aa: CASGFQGVATEAFF

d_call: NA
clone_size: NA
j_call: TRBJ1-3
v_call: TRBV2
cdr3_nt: TGTGCCACCCAGGTGACGGGAAACACCATATATTTT
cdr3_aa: CATQVTGNTIYF

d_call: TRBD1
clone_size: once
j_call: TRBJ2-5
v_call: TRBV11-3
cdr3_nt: TGTGCCAGCAGCGCTGGAAACGACAGGGGGGTAGAGACCCAGTACTTC
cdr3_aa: CASSAGNDRGVETQYF

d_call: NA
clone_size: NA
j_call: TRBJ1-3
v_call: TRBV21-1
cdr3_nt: TGTGCCAGCAGCAAAGGAACAGGCCGCTCTGGAAACACCATATATTTT
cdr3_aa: CASSKGTGRSGNTIYF

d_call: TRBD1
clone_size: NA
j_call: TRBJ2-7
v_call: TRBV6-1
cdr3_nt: TGTGCCAGCAGACAGGGGATGTACGAGCAGTACTTC
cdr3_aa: CASRQGMYEQYF

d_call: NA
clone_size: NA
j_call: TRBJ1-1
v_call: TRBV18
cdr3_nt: TGTGCCAGCTCACCGCAGGCCCAAATGAACACTGAAGCTTTCTTT
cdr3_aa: CASSPQAQMNTEAFF

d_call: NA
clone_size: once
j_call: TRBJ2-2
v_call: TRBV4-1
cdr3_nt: TGCGCCAGCAGCAGGCAGACTAACACCGGGGAGCTGTTTTTT
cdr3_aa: CASSRQTNTGELFF

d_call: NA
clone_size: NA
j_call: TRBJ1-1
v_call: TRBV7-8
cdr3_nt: TGTGCCAGCAGCCCAACCCCCAGGTTAAGCGGCACTGAAGCTTTCTTT
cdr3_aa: CASSPTPRLSGTEAFF

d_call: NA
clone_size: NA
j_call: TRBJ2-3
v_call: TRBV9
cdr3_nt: TGTGCCAGCAGCCGCGAGGGAATTCGCACAGATACGCAGTATTTT
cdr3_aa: CASSREGIRTDTQYF

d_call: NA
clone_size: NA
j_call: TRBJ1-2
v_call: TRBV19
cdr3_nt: TGTGCCAGTAGTATACGGGCAGTCAGGGATGGCTACACCTTC
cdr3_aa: CASSIRAVRDGYTF

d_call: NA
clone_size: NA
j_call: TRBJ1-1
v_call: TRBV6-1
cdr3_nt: TGTGCCAGCTGGAGGGGCGACAGATGTGAAGCTTTCTTT
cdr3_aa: CASWRGDRCEAFF

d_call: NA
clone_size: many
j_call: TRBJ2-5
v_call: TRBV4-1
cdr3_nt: TGCGCCAGCAGCCAAGTTTACGGGGAAGAGACCCAGTACTTC
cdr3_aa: CASSQVYGEETQYF

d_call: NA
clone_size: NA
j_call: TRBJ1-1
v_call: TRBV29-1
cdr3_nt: TGCAGCGTCTTCGAGGGACTAAACACTGAAGCTTTCTTT
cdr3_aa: CSVFEGLNTEAFF

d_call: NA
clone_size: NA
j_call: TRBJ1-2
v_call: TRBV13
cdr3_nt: TGTGCCAGCAGCTTCTCAGGGGCCCTAAACTATGGCTACACCTTC
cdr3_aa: CASSFSGALNYGYTF

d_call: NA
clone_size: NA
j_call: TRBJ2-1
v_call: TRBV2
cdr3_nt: TGTGCCAGCAGTCCAAACAGGGTAAGCTCCTACAATGAGCAGTTCTTC
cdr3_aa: CASSPNRVSSYNEQFF

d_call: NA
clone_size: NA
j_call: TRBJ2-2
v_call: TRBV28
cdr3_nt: TGTGCCTTAGCAGGGGCAAACACCGGGGAGCTGTTTTTT
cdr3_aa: CALAGANTGELFF

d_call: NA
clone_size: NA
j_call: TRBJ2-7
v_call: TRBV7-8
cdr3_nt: TGTGCCAGCAGCTTAGCCAGCTGGGGGGTAAGCTACGAGCAGTACTTC
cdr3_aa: CASSLASWGVSYEQYF

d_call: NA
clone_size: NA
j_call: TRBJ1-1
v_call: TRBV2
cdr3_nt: TGTGCCAGCAGTGAAGATGGCGCAGGGGTAAACACTGAAGCTTTCTTT
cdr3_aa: CASSEDGAGVNTEAFF

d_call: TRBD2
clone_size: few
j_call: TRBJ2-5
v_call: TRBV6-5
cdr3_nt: TGTGCCAGCAGTCGCGGGAGCGCAGGGGAGACCCAGTACTTC
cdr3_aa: CASSRGSAGETQYF

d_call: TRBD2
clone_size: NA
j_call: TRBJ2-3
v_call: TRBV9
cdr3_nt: TGTGCCAGCAGCGTAGGGGGGGGAAATTATCGAGATACGCAGTATTTT
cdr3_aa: CASSVGGGNYRDTQYF

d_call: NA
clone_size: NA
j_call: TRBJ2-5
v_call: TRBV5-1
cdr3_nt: TGCGCCAGCAGCGGGGCGCACCAAGAGACCCAGTACTTC
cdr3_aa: CASSGAHQETQYF

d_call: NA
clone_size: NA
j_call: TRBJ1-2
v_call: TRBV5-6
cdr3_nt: TGTGCCAGCAGCTTACACAGGGCTTATGGCTACACCTTC
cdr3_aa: CASSLHRAYGYTF

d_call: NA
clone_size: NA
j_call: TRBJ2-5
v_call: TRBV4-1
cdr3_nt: TGCGCCAGCAGCCAAGTGCCCGGGGTTGAGACCCAGTACTTC
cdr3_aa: CASSQVPGVETQYF

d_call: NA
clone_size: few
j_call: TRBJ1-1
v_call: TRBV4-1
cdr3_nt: TGCGCCAGCAGCCATACAGAAGACCAGAAGAACACTGAAGCTTTCTTT
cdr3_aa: CASSHTEDQKNTEAFF

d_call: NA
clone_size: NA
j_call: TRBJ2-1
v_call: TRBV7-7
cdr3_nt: TGTGCTAGCAGCTTAGTGGTAGGGGATGAGCAGTTCTTC
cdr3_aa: CASSLVVGDEQFF

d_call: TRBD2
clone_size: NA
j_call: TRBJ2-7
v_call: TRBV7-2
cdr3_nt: TGTGCCAGCAGCCATGGTTTACTAGCGGGAGTTGGATCACCTTACGAGCAGTACTTC
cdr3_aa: CASSHGLLAGVGSPYEQYF

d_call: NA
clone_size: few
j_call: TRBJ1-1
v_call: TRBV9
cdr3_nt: TGTGCCAGCAGCGGTAACCCGGGACACCCGAACACTGAAGCTTTCTTT
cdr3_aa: CASSGNPGHPNTEAFF

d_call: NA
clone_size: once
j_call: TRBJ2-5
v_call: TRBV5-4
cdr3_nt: TGTGCCAGCAGCTTGTGGAACGGGGAGACCCAGTACTTC
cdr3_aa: CASSLWNGETQYF

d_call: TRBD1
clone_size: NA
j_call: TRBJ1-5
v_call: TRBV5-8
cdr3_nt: TGTGCCAGCAGCCCCGGACAGGGCTGGCAGCCCCAGCATTTT
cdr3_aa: CASSPGQGWQPQHF

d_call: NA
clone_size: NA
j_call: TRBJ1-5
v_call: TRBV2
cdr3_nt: TGTGCCAGCAGTGATCGGGGGAGCAATCAGCCCCAGCATTTT
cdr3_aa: CASSDRGSNQPQHF

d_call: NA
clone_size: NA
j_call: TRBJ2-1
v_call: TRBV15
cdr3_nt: TGTGCCACCAGCAGAAGGACTGGCTACAATGAGCAGTTCTTC
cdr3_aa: CATSRRTGYNEQFF

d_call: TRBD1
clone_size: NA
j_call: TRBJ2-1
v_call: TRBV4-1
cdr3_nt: TGCGCCAGCAGCCAAGATCCGGGACAGGTTTTGGAGCAGTTCTTC
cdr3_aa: CASSQDPGQVLEQFF

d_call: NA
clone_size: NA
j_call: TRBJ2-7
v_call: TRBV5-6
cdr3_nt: TGTGCCAGCAGCTTGGAATGGAGGAGCTCCTACGAGCAGTACTTC
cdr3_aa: CASSLEWRSSYEQYF

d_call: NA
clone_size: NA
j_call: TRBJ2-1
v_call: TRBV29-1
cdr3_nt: TGCAGCGTTCCGCTCCGAGGGACTTCACAGTTCTTC
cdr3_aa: CSVPLRGTSQFF

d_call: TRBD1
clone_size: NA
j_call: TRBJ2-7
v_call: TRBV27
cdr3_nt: TGTGCCAGCAGTTTATCGATCCCGGACAGGGGCATCTCCTACGAGCAGTACTTC
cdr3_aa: CASSLSIPDRGISYEQYF

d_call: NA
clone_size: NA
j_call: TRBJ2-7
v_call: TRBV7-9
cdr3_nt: TGTGCCAGCAGCTTCAAGGGGGAGCCTTACGAGCAGTACTTC
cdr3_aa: CASSFKGEPYEQYF

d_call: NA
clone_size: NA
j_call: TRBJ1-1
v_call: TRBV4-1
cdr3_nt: TGCGCCAGCAGCCAAGTGTACATGAACACTGAAGCTTTCTTT
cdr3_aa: CASSQVYMNTEAFF

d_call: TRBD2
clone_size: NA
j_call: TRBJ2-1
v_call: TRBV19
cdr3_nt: TGTGCCAGTAGTACCTCGTCGGGTTTGGGACTAGTTGCCAATGAGCAGTTCTTC
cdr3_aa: CASSTSSGLGLVANEQFF

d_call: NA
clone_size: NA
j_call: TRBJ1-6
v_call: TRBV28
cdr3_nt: TGTGCCAGCAGTTACCAGACGGGTTATAATTCACCCCTCCACTTT
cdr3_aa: CASSYQTGYNSPLHF

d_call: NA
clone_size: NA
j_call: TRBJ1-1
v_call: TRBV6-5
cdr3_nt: TGTGCCAGCAGTCCCCGACACAACACTGAAGCTTTCTTT
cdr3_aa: CASSPRHNTEAFF

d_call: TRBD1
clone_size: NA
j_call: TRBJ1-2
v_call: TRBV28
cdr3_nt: TGTGCCAGCAGTCCGGGGACAGGGGGCAACTATGGCTACACCTTC
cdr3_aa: CASSPGTGGNYGYTF

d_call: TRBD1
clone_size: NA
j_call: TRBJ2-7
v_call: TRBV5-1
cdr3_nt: TGCGCCAGCAGCCCCGGACAGGGGGACTACGAGCAGTACTTC
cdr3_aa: CASSPGQGDYEQYF

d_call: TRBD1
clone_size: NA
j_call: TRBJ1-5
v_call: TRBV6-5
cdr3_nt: TGTGCCAGCAGTTACTCACTGGGACAGGGGGGACAGCCCCAGCATTTT
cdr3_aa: CASSYSLGQGGQPQHF

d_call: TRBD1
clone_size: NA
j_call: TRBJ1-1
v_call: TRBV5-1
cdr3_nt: TGCGCCAGCAGCCTGACAGGGCGAACTGAAGCTTTCTTT
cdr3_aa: CASSLTGRTEAFF

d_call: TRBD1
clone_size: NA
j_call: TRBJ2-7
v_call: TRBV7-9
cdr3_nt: TGTGCCAGCAGCTTGGACAGGGGACACGAGCAGTACTTC
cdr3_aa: CASSLDRGHEQYF

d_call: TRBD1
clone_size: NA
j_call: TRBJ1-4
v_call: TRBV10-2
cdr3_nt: TGCGCCAGCAGTGAGTGGACAGGAGGGGAAAAACTGTTTTTT
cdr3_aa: CASSEWTGGEKLFF

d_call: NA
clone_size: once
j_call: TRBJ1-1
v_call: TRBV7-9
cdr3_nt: TGTGCCAGCAGCTTACGCTACGGAATTTACAGGGCTGAAGCTTTCTTT
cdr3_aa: CASSLRYGIYRAEAFF

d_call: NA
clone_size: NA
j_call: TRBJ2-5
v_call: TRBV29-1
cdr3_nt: TGCAGCGTATCGTTAATCGGGGGCCAAGAGACCCAGTACTTC
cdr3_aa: CSVSLIGGQETQYF

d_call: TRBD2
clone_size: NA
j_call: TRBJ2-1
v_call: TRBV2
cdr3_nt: TGTGCCAGCAGGGGACTAGCGGGAGATAGGAATGAGCAGTTCTTC
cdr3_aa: CASRGLAGDRNEQFF

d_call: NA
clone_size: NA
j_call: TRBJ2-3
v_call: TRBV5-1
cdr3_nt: TGCGCCAGCAGCCCTTGGTCGGCAGATACGCAGTATTTT
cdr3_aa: CASSPWSADTQYF

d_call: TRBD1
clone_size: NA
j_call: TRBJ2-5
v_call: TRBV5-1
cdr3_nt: TGCGCCAGCAGCTTGTTCGGACAGGGTCCAGAGACCCAGTACTTC
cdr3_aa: CASSLFGQGPETQYF

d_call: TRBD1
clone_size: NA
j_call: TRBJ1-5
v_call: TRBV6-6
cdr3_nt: TGTGCCAGCAGTACGGGGGACAGGGCCTCGAATCAGCCCCAGCATTTT
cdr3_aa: CASSTGDRASNQPQHF

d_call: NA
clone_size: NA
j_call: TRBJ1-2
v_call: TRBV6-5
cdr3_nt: TGTGCCAGCAGTCTACAGGGAAGCTATGGCTACACCTTC
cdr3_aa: CASSLQGSYGYTF